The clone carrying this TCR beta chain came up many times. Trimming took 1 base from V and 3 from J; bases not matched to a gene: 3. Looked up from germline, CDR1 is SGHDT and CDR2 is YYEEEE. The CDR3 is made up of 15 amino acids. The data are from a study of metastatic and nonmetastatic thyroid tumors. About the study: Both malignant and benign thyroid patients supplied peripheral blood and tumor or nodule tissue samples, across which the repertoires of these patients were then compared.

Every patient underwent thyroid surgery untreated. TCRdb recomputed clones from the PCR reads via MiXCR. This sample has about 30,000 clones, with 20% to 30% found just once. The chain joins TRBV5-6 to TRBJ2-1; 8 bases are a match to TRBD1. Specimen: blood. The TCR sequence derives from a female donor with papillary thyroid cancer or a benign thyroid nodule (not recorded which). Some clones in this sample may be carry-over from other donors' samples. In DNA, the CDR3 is TGTGCCAGCAGCTTGTACGGACAGGGCTACAATGAGCAGTTCTTC. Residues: CASSLYGQGYNEQFF.